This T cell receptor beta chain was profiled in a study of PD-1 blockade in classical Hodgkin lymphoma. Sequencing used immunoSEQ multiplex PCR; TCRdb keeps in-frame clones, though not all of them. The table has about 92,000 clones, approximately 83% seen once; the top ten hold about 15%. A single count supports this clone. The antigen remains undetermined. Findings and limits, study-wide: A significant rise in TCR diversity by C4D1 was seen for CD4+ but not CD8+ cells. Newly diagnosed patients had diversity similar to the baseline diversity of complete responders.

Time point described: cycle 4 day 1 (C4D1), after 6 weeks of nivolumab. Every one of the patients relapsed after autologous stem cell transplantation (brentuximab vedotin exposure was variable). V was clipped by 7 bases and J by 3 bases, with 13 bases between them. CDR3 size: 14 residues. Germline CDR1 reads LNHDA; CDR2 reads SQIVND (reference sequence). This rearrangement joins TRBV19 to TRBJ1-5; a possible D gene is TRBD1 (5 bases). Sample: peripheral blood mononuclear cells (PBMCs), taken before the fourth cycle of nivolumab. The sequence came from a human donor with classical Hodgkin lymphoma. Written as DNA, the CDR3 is TGTGCCAGTATCGACAGAACGACCAATCAGCCCCAGCATTTT. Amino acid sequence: CASIDRTTNQPQHF.